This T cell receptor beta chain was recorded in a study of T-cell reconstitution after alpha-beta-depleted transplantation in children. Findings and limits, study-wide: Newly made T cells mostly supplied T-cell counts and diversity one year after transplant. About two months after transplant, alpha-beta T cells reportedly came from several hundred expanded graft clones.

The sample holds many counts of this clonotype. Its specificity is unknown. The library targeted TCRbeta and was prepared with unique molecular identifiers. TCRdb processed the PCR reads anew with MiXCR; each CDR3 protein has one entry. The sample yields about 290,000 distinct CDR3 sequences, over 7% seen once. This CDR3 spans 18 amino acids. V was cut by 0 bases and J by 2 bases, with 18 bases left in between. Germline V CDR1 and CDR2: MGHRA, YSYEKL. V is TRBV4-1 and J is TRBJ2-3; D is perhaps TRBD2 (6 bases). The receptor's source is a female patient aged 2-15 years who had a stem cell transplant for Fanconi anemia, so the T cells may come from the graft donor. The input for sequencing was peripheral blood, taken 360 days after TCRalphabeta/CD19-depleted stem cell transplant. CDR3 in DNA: TGCGCCAGCAGCCAAGATCGGGACTCACATCGGCTCACAGATACGCAGTATTTT. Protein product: CASSQDRDSHRLTDTQYF.